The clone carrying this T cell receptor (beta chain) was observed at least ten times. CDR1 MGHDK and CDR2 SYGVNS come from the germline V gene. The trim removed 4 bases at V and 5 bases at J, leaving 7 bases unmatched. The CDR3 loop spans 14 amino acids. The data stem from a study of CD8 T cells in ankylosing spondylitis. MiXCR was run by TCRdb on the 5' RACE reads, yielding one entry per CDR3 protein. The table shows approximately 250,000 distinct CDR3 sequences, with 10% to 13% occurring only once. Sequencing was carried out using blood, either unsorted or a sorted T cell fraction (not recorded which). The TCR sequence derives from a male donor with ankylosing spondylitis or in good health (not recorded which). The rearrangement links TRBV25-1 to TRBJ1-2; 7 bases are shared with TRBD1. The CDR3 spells CASSGTPGGYGYTF. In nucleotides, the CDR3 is TGTGCCAGCAGTGGAACTCCAGGGGGATATGGCTACACCTTC.